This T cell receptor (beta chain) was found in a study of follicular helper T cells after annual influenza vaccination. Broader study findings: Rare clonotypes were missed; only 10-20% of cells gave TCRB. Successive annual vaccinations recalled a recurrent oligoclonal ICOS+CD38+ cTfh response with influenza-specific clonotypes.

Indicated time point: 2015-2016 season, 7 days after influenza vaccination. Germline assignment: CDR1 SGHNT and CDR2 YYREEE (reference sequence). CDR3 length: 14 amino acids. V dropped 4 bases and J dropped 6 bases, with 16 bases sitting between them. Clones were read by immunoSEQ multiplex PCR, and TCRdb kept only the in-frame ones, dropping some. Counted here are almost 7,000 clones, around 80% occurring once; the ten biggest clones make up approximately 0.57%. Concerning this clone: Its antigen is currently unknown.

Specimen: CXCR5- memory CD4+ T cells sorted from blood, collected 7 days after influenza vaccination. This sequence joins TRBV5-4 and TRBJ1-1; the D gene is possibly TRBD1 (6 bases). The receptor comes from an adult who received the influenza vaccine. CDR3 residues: CASSPGTRVAEAFF. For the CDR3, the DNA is TGTGCCAGCAGCCCCGGGACAAGGGTGGCTGAAGCTTTCTTT. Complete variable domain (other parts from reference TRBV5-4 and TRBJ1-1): ETGVTQSPTHLIKTRGQQVTLRCSSQSGHNTVSWYQQALGQGPQFIFQYYREEENGRGNFPPRFSGLQFPNYSSELNVNALELDDSALYLCASSPGTRVAEAFFGQGTRLTVV.